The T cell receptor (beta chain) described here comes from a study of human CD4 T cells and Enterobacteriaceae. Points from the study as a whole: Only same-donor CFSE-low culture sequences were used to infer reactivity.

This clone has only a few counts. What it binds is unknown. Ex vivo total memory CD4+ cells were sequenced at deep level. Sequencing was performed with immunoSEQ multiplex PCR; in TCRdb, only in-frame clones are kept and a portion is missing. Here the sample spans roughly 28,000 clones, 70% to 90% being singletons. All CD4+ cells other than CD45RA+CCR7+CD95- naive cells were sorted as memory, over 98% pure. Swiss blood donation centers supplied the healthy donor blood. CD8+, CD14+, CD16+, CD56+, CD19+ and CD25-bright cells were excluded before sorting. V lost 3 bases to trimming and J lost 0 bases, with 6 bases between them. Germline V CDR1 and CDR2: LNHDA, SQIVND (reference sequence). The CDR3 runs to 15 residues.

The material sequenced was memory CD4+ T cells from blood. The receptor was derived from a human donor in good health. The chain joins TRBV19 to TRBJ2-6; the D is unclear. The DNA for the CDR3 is TGTGCCAGTAGTATCGATTACTCTGGGGCCAACGTCCTGACTTTC. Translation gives CASSIDYSGANVLTF.